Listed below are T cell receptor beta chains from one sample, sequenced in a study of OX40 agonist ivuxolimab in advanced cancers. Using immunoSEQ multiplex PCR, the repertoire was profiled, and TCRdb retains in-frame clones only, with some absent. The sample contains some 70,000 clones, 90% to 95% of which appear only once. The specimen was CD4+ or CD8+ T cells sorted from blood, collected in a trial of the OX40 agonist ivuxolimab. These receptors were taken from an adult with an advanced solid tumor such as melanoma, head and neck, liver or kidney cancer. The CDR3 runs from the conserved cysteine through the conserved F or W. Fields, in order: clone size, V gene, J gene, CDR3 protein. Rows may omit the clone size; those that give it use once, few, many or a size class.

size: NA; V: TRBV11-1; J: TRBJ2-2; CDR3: CASSTRTSVNTGELFF
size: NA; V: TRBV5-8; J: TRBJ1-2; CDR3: CASSLDRDYGYTF
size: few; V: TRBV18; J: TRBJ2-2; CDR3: CASSTQQGYTGELFF
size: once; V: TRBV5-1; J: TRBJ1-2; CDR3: CASSPENLRVGELYGYTF
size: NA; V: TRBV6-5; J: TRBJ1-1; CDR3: CASSYPGGPEAFF
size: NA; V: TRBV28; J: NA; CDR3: CASSFLPRTGGEYEQYF
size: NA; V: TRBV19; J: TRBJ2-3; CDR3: CASSIRSSGRAKRTDTQYF
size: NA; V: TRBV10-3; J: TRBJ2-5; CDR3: CATTPAGGQETQYF
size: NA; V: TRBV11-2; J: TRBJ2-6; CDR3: CASSPEGASGANVLTF
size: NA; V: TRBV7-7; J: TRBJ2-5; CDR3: CASSSGGTSGSETQYF